Below, one T cell receptor beta chain is given with its context. These data come from a study of technical replicates of blood from a handful of donors. TCRdb's copy holds only in-frame clones and misses some; the assay was immunoSEQ multiplex PCR. The profile shows fewer than 85,000 clones, about 94% of them singletons. The sequencing input was T cells isolated from PBMCs. This receptor was identified in a human donor in good health.

DNA of the CDR3: TGCGCCAGCAGCTTGGAGCAGGGCACAGATACGCAGTATTTT. Its translation is CASSLEQGTDTQYF. The V and J genes are TRBV5-1 and TRBJ2-3; D gene uncertain. The germline V and J ends were trimmed by 0 bases and 1 base, with 6 bases remaining between them. The CDR3 runs to 14 residues. Germline CDR1 SGHRS, CDR2 YFSETQ. Full variable domain (missing parts from reference TRBV5-1 and TRBJ2-3): KAGVTQTPRYLIKTRGQQVTLSCSPISGHRSVSWYQQTPGQGLQFLFEYFSETQRNKGNFPGRFSGRQFSNSRSEMNVSTLELGDSALYLCASSLEQGTDTQYFGPGTRLTVL.